These 18 T cell receptor beta chains share one sample of origin, sequenced in a study of human T cells and chemical hapten exposure. MiXCR was run by TCRdb on the RACE reads, yielding one entry per CDR3 protein. The table has about 84,000 distinct CDR3 sequences, under 11% seen once; the top ten hold less than 5%. Time point given: patch test 2, 6 weeks after DPC sensitization. Treatment: therapeutic diphenylcyclopropenone sensitization with weekly scalp DPC. This sample comprised whole blood, obtained in connection with sensitization to the hapten diphenylcyclopropenone (DPC). All receptors derive from a woman aged 45-59 years with alopecia areata. Some clones in this sample may be carry-over from other donors' samples.

This clonotype was seen ten or more times. V is TRBV28 and J is TRBJ1-2; D is ambiguous. Germline CDR1 and CDR2: MDHEN and SYDVKM. Trimming stripped 5 bases from V and 3 bases from J, with 4 bases between. CDR3 size: 11 residues. CDR3 DNA: TGTGCCAGCAGTATCGACTATGGCTACACCTTC. Its protein product is CASSIDYGYTF.

The chain is built from TRBV5-5 and TRBJ2-7; D call uncertain. Trimming shortened V by 0 bases and J by 3 bases, and 4 bases separated the two germline ends. Germline lookup yields CDR1 SGHKS and CDR2 YYEKEE (reference sequence). This CDR3 region has 12 residues. DNA of the CDR3: TGTGCCAGCAGCTTGGCCAACTACGAGCAGTACTTC. Translation gives CASSLANYEQYF. Based on the CDR3 plus reference TRBV5-5 and TRBJ2-7, the full variable domain is DAGVTQSPTHLIKTRGQQVTLRCSPISGHKSVSWYQQVLGQGPQFIFQYYEKEERGRGNFPDRFSARQFPNYSSELNVNALLLGDSALYLCASSLANYEQYFGPGTRLTVT.

The sample holds many counts of this clonotype. DNA of the CDR3: TGTGCCAGCAGCAAACTAACCGGGGGCTCCTACAATGAGCAGTTCTTC. This codes for CASSKLTGGSYNEQFF. V gene TRBV7-9 combines with J gene TRBJ2-1, with a weak D call TRBD2 (6 bases). The CDR3 totals 16 residues. V was trimmed by 5 bases and J by 0 bases, leaving 14 bases between them. CDR1 SEHNR and CDR2 FQNEAQ come from the germline V gene (reference sequence).

The chain combines TRBV27 with TRBJ1-1; TRBD1 is a possible D gene (5 bases). The CDR3 length is 16 residues. Germline V lookup: CDR1 MNHEY, CDR2 SMNVEV (reference sequence). The V end lost 2 bases, the J end lost 7 bases, and 20 bases lay between the germline ends. The CDR3 sequence: CASSLGGWKDLREAFF. DNA for the CDR3: TGTGCCAGCAGTTTAGGGGGGTGGAAGGATCTCCGTGAAGCTTTCTTT.

V gene TRBV15 combines with J gene TRBJ2-7; 8 nucleotides align to TRBD2. The CDR3 is 16 amino acids. CDR1 LNHNV and CDR2 YYDKDF come from the germline V gene (reference sequence). V was clipped by 4 bases and J by 4 bases; unmatched bases: 12. The chain's CDR3 is CATSTSLAGRWYEQYF. For the CDR3, the DNA is TGTGCCACCAGCACCTCCTTAGCGGGAAGGTGGTACGAGCAGTACTTC.

This clonotype appeared many times. The chain recombines TRBV3-1 with TRBJ1-2; weak D call: TRBD1 (5 bases). The germline V gene encodes CDR1 LGHDT and CDR2 YNNKEL (reference sequence). This CDR3 has 15 amino acids. Trimming removed 4 bases at V and 4 bases at J, with 16 bases between. CDR3 DNA: TGTGCCAGCAGCCTAAATACCGGGGGTACCTATGGCTACACCTTC. This encodes CASSLNTGGTYGYTF.

This clonotype was picked up a small number of times. The chain has TRBV2 and TRBJ1-2; possible D gene TRBD1, 5 bases. Trimming removed 4 bases at V and 8 bases at J, with 14 bases between. CDR1 SNHLY and CDR2 FYNNEI come from the germline V gene. CDR3 length: 13 amino acids. The CDR3 DNA sequence: TGTGCCAGCAGTGTTTCGCTGGGGCACGGCTACACCTTC. Translated: CASSVSLGHGYTF.

This clonotype was recorded at least ten times. The V and J genes are TRBV3-1 and TRBJ2-7, with D hard to call. CDR3 length: 12 amino acids. Trimming took off 4 bases at V and 2 bases at J, with 6 bases between the two ends. Germline V CDR1 and CDR2: LGHDT, YNNKEL (reference sequence). The CDR3 spells CASSRGAYEQYF. CDR3 sequence (DNA): TGTGCCAGCAGCCGCGGTGCCTACGAGCAGTACTTC.

The V call is TRBV9, the J call TRBJ2-1; 8 bases map to TRBD2. The J segment lost 8 bases and the V segment lost 0 bases, leaving 7 bases of the junction unmatched. The CDR3 runs to 15 residues. Germline V gene data show CDR1 as SGDLS and CDR2 as YYNGEE. CDR3 protein: CASSVELAESDEQFF. Written as DNA, the CDR3 is TGTGCCAGCAGCGTAGAACTAGCGGAGTCGGATGAGCAGTTCTTC.

The chain has TRBV3-1 and TRBJ2-7; 13 bases align to TRBD2. The CDR3 is 15 residues long. The V gene end was trimmed by 4 bases and the J gene end by 3 bases; junction bases not matched to a gene: 3. The germline V gene encodes CDR1 LGHDT and CDR2 YNNKEL (reference sequence). In nucleotides, the CDR3 is TGTGCCAGCAGCCTTGGACTAGCGGGAGACTACGAGCAGTACTTC. Translation: CASSLGLAGDYEQYF.

In this sample, this clonotype turned up many times. This rearrangement joins TRBV20-1 to TRBJ2-7, with 9 positions matching TRBD2. CDR1 and CDR2 from the germline V gene are DFQATT and SNEGSKA (reference sequence). J gave up 2 bases and V 6 bases, and 8 bases lay outside the gene matches. This CDR3 has 14 residues. The CDR3 DNA reads TGCAGTGCCCCACTAGCGGGTCCGGCCTACGAGCAGTACTTC. This codes for CSAPLAGPAYEQYF.

This clonotype was counted many times. The chain couples TRBV6-2 or TRBV6-3 to TRBJ1-5; the D is unclear. This CDR3 contains 18 residues. Germline loops: CDR1 MNHEY, CDR2 SVGEGT. Trimming took off 2 bases at V and 2 bases at J, with 19 bases between the two ends. CDR3 amino acids: CASSYHGGTGGGNQPQHF. The CDR3 coding sequence is TGTGCCAGCAGTTACCATGGTGGCACCGGTGGCGGCAATCAGCCCCAGCATTTT.

The chain carries TRBV7-2 and TRBJ1-2, with a possible D match to TRBD1 (6 bases). The CDR3 length is 15 residues. V lost 0 bases, J lost 0 bases, and 8 bases lay in between. CDR1 is SGHTA, CDR2 FQGNSA, per germline. This CDR3 is CASSLAGGANYGYTF. CDR3 DNA: TGTGCCAGCAGCTTAGCTGGGGGCGCTAACTATGGCTACACCTTC.

In this sample, this clonotype turned up many times. Here the CDR3 DNA reads TGCGCCAGCAGCCAAGTTGGTTCCAGGTCAGCCAAAAACATTCAGTACTTC. Translation gives CASSQVGSRSAKNIQYF. This chain joins TRBV4-1 and TRBJ2-4; unclear D gene. CDR3 size: 17 residues. The germline CDR1 and CDR2 sequences are MGHRA and YSYEKL. Trimming pared 1 base from V and 0 bases from J, leaving 13 bases between.

CDR3 DNA: TGTGCCAGCAGCCCCACAGGGGCGCACACCGGGGAGCTGTTTTTT. It yields the protein CASSPTGAHTGELFF. The gene calls are TRBV7-7 and TRBJ2-2, with 7 bases that match TRBD1. This CDR3 region has 15 residues. J gave up 3 bases and V 5 bases, and 6 bases lay outside the gene matches. Per the germline V gene, CDR1 is SSHAT and CDR2 is FNYEAQ (reference sequence).

This clonotype came up many times. The chain recombines TRBV12-3 or TRBV12-4 with TRBJ2-1; D remains ambiguous. The CDR3 extends over 13 amino acids. V lost 2 bases and J 10 bases, leaving 12 bases between the germline ends. CDR3 sequence: CASSLPVPDEQFF. Written as DNA, the CDR3 is TGTGCCAGCAGTTTACCCGTCCCCGACGAGCAGTTCTTC.

This clonotype was counted only a few times. The chain recombines TRBV18 with TRBJ2-7; possibly TRBD2 for D (7 bases). In germline, CDR1 is KGHSH, CDR2 LQKENI. This CDR3 region has 16 residues. With 0 bases removed from V and 6 bases from J, the gap between germline ends came to 18 bases. Here the CDR3 reads CASSPPLGAGVSEQYF. The CDR3 nucleotides read TGTGCCAGCTCACCACCGTTGGGGGCGGGAGTATCCGAGCAGTACTTC.

This clonotype was counted ten times or more. This chain links TRBV20-1 with TRBJ2-4; tentative D call: TRBD1 (5 bases). V was clipped by 0 bases and J by 3 bases, with 12 bases between them. CDR3 length: 15 residues. Germline CDR1 is DFQATT and CDR2 is SNEGSKA (reference sequence). The CDR3, as DNA: TGCAGTGCTAGAGAGGCCAGGCAGGGCAAAAACATTCAGTACTTC. It yields the protein CSAREARQGKNIQYF.